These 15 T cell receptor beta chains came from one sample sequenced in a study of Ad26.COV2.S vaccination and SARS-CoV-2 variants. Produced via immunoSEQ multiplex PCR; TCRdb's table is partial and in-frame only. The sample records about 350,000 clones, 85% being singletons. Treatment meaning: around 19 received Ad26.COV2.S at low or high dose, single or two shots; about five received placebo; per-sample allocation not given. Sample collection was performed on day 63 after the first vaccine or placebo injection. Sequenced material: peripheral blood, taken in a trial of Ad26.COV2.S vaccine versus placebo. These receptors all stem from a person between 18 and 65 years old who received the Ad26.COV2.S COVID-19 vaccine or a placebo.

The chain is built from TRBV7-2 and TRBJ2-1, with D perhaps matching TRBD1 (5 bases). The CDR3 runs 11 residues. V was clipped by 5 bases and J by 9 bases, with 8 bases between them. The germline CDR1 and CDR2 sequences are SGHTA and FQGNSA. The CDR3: CASSLQAEQFF. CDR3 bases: TGTGCCAGCAGCCTACAGGCTGAGCAGTTCTTC.

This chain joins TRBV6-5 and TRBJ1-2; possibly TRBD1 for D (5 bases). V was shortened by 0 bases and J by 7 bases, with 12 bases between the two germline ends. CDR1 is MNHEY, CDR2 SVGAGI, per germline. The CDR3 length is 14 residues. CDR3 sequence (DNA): TGTGCCAGCAGTTACTCAGGCCAGGGAGGTGGCTACACCTTC. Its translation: CASSYSGQGGGYTF.

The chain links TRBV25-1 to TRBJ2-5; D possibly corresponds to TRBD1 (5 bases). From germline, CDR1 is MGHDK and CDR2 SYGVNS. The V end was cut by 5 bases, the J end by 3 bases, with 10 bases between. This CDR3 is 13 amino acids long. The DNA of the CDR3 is TGTGCCAGCAGTCTCCGACAGAAAGAGACCCAGTACTTC. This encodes CASSLRQKETQYF.

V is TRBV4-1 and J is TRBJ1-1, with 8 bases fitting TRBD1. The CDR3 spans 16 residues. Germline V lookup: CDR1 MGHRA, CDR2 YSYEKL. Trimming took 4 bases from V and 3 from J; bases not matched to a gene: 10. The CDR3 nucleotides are TGCGCCAGCAGCCTCGGACAGGGAAGGGCGGACACTGAAGCTTTCTTT. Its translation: CASSLGQGRADTEAFF.

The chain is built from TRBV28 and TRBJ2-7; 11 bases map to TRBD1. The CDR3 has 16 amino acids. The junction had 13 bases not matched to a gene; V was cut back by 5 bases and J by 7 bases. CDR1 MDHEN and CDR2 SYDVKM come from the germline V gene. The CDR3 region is CASSPPSGTGGFEQYF. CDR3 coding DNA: TGTGCCAGCAGTCCGCCATCCGGGACAGGGGGATTTGAGCAGTACTTC.

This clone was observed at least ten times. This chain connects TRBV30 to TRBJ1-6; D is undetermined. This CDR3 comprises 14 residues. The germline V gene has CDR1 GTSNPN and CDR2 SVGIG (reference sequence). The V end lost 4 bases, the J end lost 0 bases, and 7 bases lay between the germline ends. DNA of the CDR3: TGTGCCTGGAAGGCGAGCTCCTATAATTCACCCCTCCACTTT. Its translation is CAWKASSYNSPLHF.

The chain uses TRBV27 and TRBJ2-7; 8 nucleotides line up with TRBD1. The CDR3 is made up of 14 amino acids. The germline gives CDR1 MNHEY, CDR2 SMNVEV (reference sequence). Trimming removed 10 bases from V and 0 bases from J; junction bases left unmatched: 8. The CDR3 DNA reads TGTGCCACCCGAGACAGGGGTTCCTCCTACGAGCAGTACTTC. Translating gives CATRDRGSSYEQYF.

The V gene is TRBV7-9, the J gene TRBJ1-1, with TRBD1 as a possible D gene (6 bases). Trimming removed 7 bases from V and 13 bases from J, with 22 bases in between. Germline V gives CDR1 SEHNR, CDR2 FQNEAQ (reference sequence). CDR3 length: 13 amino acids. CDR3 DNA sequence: TGTGCCAGCACCCGAGCGGGGGCGGTATCAGATTTCTTT. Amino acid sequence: CASTRAGAVSDFF.

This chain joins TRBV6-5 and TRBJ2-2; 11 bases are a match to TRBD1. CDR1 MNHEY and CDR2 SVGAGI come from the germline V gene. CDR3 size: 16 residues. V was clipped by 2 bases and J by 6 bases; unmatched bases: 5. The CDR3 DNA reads TGTGCCAGCAGTTACCACGGGACAGGGGGGGCCGGGGAGCTGTTTTTT. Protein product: CASSYHGTGGAGELFF.

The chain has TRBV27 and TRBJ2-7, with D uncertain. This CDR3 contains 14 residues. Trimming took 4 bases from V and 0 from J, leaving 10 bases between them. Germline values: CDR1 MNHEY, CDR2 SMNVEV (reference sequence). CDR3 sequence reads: CASSSDFSSYEQYF. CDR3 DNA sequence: TGTGCCAGCAGTTCCGACTTCAGCTCCTACGAGCAGTACTTC.

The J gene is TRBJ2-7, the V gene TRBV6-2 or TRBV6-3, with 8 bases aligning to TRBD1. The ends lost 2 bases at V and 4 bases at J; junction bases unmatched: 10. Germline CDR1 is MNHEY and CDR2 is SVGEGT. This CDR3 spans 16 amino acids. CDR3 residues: CASSYLTDDRGYEQYF. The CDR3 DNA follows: TGTGCCAGCAGTTACCTTACCGATGACAGGGGTTACGAGCAGTACTTC.

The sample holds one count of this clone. The CDR3 nucleotides are TGCGCCAGCAGCCAAGTGCTAGGACTATCCTACGAGCAGTACTTC. This encodes CASSQVLGLSYEQYF. This sequence joins TRBV4-3 and TRBJ2-7; D possibly corresponds to TRBD2 (6 bases). With 1 base removed from V and 1 base from J, the gap between germline ends came to 11 bases. The CDR3 totals 15 residues. Germline V gives CDR1 LGHNA, CDR2 YSLEER.

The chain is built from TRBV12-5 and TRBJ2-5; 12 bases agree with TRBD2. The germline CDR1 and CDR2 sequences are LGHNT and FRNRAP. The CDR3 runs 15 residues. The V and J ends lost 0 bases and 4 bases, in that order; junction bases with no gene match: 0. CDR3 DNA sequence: TGTGCTAGTGGTTTGGTGGGACTAGCGGGAGAGACCCAGTACTTC. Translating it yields CASGLVGLAGETQYF.

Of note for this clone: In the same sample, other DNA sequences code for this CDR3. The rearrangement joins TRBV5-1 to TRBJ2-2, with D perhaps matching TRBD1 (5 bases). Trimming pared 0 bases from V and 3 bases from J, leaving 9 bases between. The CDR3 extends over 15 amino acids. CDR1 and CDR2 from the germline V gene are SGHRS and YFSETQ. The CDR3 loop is CASSLGQGDTGELFF. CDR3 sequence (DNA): TGCGCCAGCAGCTTGGGTCAGGGTGACACCGGGGAGCTGTTTTTT.

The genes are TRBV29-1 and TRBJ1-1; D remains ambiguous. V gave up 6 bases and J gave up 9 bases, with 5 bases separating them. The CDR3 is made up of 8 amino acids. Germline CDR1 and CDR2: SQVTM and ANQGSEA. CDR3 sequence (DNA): TGCAGCGTGGAGAAAGCTTTCTTT. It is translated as CSVEKAFF.